The clone carrying this TCR beta chain was counted at least ten times. TCRdb reprocessed the 5' RACE reads with MiXCR, giving one entry per CDR3 protein. The sample lists around 50,000 distinct CDR3 sequences; roughly 15% were seen once. The sample is drawn from a study of neurological immune-mediated disorders. CDR1 MGHRA and CDR2 YSYEKL come from the germline V gene. The CDR3 has 18 residues. Trimming removed 4 bases at V and 1 base at J, with 22 bases between. The source is a man in his 60s in good health. The source material was PBMCs. The rearrangement links TRBV4-1 to TRBJ1-1; weak D call: TRBD1 (5 bases). DNA of the CDR3: TGCGCCAGCAGCCCATCGTTCTGGCAGGGTAATAAGAACACTGAAGCTTTCTTT. Amino acids: CASSPSFWQGNKNTEAFF.